These T cell receptor beta chains were read from a single sample in a study of blood T cell repertoires in COVID-19. Assay: immunoSEQ multiplex PCR; the TCRdb copy retains only in-frame clones and omits some. The table has about 200,000 clones, 85% seen once. Material for sequencing was peripheral blood. These receptors all stem from a woman in her 70s with COVID-19, enrolled during active disease. CDR3s include the opening cysteine and the closing phenylalanine or tryptophan. The order of the fields is J gene, clone size, D gene, V gene, CDR3 DNA, CDR3 protein. D genes are given only for firm matches. Size is omitted from some rows. Given values are once, few, many or a class for expanded clones.

j_call: TRBJ2-4
clone_size: .
d_call: TRBD1
v_call: TRBV7-2
cdr3_nt: TGTGCCAGCAGCTTAAAGGGACAGGGCAACATTCAGTACTTC
cdr3_aa: CASSLKGQGNIQYF

j_call: TRBJ1-1
clone_size: .
d_call: .
v_call: TRBV19
cdr3_nt: TGTGCCAGTGAGGCGCGGGGGACGGGAGCTTTCTTT
cdr3_aa: CASEARGTGAFF

j_call: TRBJ2-2
clone_size: .
d_call: .
v_call: TRBV5-1
cdr3_nt: TGCGCCAGCAGCTCCGCGCCCGCAGGGGCCGTCGGGGAGCTGTTTTTT
cdr3_aa: CASSSAPAGAVGELFF

j_call: TRBJ1-1
clone_size: .
d_call: .
v_call: TRBV6-2/TRBV6-3
cdr3_nt: TGTGCCAGCAGTTCGCGGGTGGCTGAAGCTTTCTTT
cdr3_aa: CASSSRVAEAFF

j_call: TRBJ2-3
clone_size: once
d_call: .
v_call: TRBV19
cdr3_nt: TGTGCCAGTAGTGCGGGTCGTCAGGGCACAGATACGCAGTATTTT
cdr3_aa: CASSAGRQGTDTQYF

j_call: TRBJ2-1
clone_size: .
d_call: .
v_call: TRBV10-3
cdr3_nt: TGTGCCATCAGTGCCCTGGACAGAAATGAGCAGTTCTTC
cdr3_aa: CAISALDRNEQFF

j_call: TRBJ1-6
clone_size: .
d_call: TRBD1
v_call: TRBV18
cdr3_nt: TGTGCCAGCTCAACCAGACAGGGAGGTGATAATTCACCCCTCCACTTT
cdr3_aa: CASSTRQGGDNSPLHF

j_call: TRBJ2-7
clone_size: .
d_call: .
v_call: TRBV5-5
cdr3_nt: TGTGCCAGCAGCCCCGGACTGGAGACCTACGAGCAGTACTTC
cdr3_aa: CASSPGLETYEQYF

j_call: TRBJ2-1
clone_size: once
d_call: TRBD2
v_call: TRBV15
cdr3_nt: TGTGCCACCAGCAGAGATAGCGGGAGAAAAATGAGCGAGCAGTTCTTC
cdr3_aa: CATSRDSGRKMSEQFF

j_call: TRBJ2-3
clone_size: once
d_call: TRBD2
v_call: TRBV7-2
cdr3_nt: TGTGCCAGCAGCTTGGGACTAGCCTTCCCAGATACGCAGTATTTT
cdr3_aa: CASSLGLAFPDTQYF

j_call: TRBJ1-1
clone_size: .
d_call: .
v_call: TRBV7-9
cdr3_nt: TGTGCCAGCAGCTTACGGAGACCCATGAACACTGAAGCTTTCTTT
cdr3_aa: CASSLRRPMNTEAFF

j_call: TRBJ2-3
clone_size: .
d_call: .
v_call: TRBV18
cdr3_nt: TGTGCCAGCTCACCGACAGTCAGCACAGATACGCAGTATTTT
cdr3_aa: CASSPTVSTDTQYF

j_call: TRBJ2-7
clone_size: .
d_call: TRBD2
v_call: TRBV5-5
cdr3_nt: TGTGCCAGCAGCGAAATTACTAGCGGGAGCTACGAGCAGTACTTC
cdr3_aa: CASSEITSGSYEQYF

j_call: TRBJ2-1
clone_size: .
d_call: TRBD1
v_call: TRBV24-1
cdr3_nt: TGTGCCACCAGTGACGCCGGGACAGCATACAATGAGCAGTTCTTC
cdr3_aa: CATSDAGTAYNEQFF

j_call: TRBJ2-1
clone_size: .
d_call: .
v_call: TRBV25-1
cdr3_nt: TGTGCCAGCAGTGAGACAGGACAACTAGATCCCCGTGAGCAGTTCTTC
cdr3_aa: CASSETGQLDPREQFF

j_call: TRBJ1-5
clone_size: .
d_call: .
v_call: TRBV18
cdr3_nt: TGTGCCAGCTCACCAGGGACTCTCCAGCCCCAGCATTTT
cdr3_aa: CASSPGTLQPQHF

j_call: TRBJ1-5
clone_size: .
d_call: TRBD1
v_call: TRBV30
cdr3_nt: TGTGCCTGGAGTGGTTTTGGGACAGGGGATCAGCCCCAGCATTTT
cdr3_aa: CAWSGFGTGDQPQHF

j_call: TRBJ1-2
clone_size: few
d_call: .
v_call: TRBV4-3
cdr3_nt: TGCGCCAGCAGCCAAGGGGTCGGGAACCCCAACTATGGCTACACCTTC
cdr3_aa: CASSQGVGNPNYGYTF

j_call: TRBJ1-4
clone_size: .
d_call: TRBD1
v_call: TRBV6-1
cdr3_nt: TGTGCCAGCAGTGAAATGGCAGGGACAGGCGTTTTGCAACTGTTTTTT
cdr3_aa: CASSEMAGTGVLQLFF

j_call: TRBJ1-1
clone_size: .
d_call: .
v_call: TRBV7-3
cdr3_nt: TGTGCCAGCAGGATGACAGAGGAGGGTACTGAAGCTTTCTTT
cdr3_aa: CASRMTEEGTEAFF

j_call: TRBJ1-3
clone_size: .
d_call: .
v_call: TRBV9
cdr3_nt: TGTGCCAGCAGCCAGGAGGACGCCATTTGGGACACCATATATTTT
cdr3_aa: CASSQEDAIWDTIYF

j_call: TRBJ2-3
clone_size: .
d_call: TRBD2
v_call: TRBV5-8
cdr3_nt: TGTGCCAGCAGCCCAGGGGGGACTAGCGGGGGGCTCAGCACAGATACGCAGTATTTT
cdr3_aa: CASSPGGTSGGLSTDTQYF

j_call: TRBJ2-3
clone_size: .
d_call: .
v_call: TRBV11-3
cdr3_nt: TGTGCCAGCAGCCCGCTAACTAGCACGGTTTCGACAGATACGCAGTATTTT
cdr3_aa: CASSPLTSTVSTDTQYF

j_call: TRBJ2-1
clone_size: .
d_call: TRBD2
v_call: TRBV5-4
cdr3_nt: TGTGCCAGCCGTCCTAGCGGGGGGGCCCTGTCGCGTGAGCAGTTCTTC
cdr3_aa: CASRPSGGALSREQFF

j_call: TRBJ1-6
clone_size: .
d_call: TRBD1
v_call: TRBV19
cdr3_nt: TGTGCCAGTAGTACGGGACAGGGCTATTCACCCCTCCACTTT
cdr3_aa: CASSTGQGYSPLHF

j_call: TRBJ2-1
clone_size: .
d_call: TRBD2
v_call: TRBV6-2/TRBV6-3
cdr3_nt: TGTGCCAGCAGTATCTCCGGGACTAGCGGGAGAGGGAAGCAGTTCTTC
cdr3_aa: CASSISGTSGRGKQFF

j_call: TRBJ2-5
clone_size: .
d_call: TRBD1
v_call: TRBV10-3
cdr3_nt: TGTGCCATCAGTGAGTCGAGGGGACAGGGCCAGACCCAGTACTTC
cdr3_aa: CAISESRGQGQTQYF

j_call: TRBJ2-3
clone_size: .
d_call: .
v_call: TRBV27
cdr3_nt: TGTGCCAGCAGTCCCAGTGCCAGTAACACAGATACGCAGTATTTT
cdr3_aa: CASSPSASNTDTQYF

j_call: TRBJ2-1
clone_size: .
d_call: TRBD1
v_call: TRBV11-3
cdr3_nt: TGTGCCAGCAGCTCCGGGACAGGGGGGAATGAGCAGTTCTTC
cdr3_aa: CASSSGTGGNEQFF

j_call: TRBJ2-1
clone_size: .
d_call: .
v_call: TRBV21-1
cdr3_nt: TGTGCCAGCAGCAAAGCTGGACGGTCCGGGGGGAATGAGCAGTTCTTC
cdr3_aa: CASSKAGRSGGNEQFF

j_call: TRBJ1-2
clone_size: .
d_call: TRBD1
v_call: TRBV7-2
cdr3_nt: TGTGCCAGCAGCACTGGGACAGGGGAATCTGGCTACACCTTC
cdr3_aa: CASSTGTGESGYTF

j_call: TRBJ1-5
clone_size: few
d_call: .
v_call: TRBV19
cdr3_nt: TGTGCCAGTAGCGCCAGGGACACCGACAATCAGCCCCAGCATTTT
cdr3_aa: CASSARDTDNQPQHF

j_call: TRBJ1-6
clone_size: .
d_call: .
v_call: TRBV6-1
cdr3_nt: TGTGCCAGCAGTGAGGCAGGGAAGGGTAATTCACCCCTCCACTTT
cdr3_aa: CASSEAGKGNSPLHF

j_call: TRBJ1-4
clone_size: .
d_call: .
v_call: TRBV5-4
cdr3_nt: TGTGCCAGCAGCTTGGAGCCGGGGAAAAGTTTGGAAAAACTGTTTTTT
cdr3_aa: CASSLEPGKSLEKLFF

j_call: TRBJ1-3
clone_size: .
d_call: TRBD1
v_call: TRBV5-6
cdr3_nt: TGTGCCAGCAGCATTGACAGGGGGCTTGGAAACACCATATATTTT
cdr3_aa: CASSIDRGLGNTIYF

j_call: TRBJ1-2
clone_size: .
d_call: .
v_call: TRBV11-3
cdr3_nt: TGTGCCAGCAGCTTAGATTCGACTCTCCGGGGCTACACCTTC
cdr3_aa: CASSLDSTLRGYTF